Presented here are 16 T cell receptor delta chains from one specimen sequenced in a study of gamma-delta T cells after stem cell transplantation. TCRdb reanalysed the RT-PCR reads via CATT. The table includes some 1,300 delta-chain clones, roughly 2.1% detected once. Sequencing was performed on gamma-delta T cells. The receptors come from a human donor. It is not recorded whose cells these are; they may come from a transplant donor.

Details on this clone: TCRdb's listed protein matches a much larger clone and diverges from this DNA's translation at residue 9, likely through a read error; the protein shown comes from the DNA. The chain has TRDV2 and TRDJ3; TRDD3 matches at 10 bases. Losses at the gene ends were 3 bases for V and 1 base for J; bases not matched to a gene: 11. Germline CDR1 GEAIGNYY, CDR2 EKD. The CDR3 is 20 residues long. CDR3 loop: CACDPTGGCAGSWDTRQMFF. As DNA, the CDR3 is TGTGCCTGTGACCCTACTGGGGGATGCGCGGGGTCCTGGGACACCCGACAGATGTTTTTC.

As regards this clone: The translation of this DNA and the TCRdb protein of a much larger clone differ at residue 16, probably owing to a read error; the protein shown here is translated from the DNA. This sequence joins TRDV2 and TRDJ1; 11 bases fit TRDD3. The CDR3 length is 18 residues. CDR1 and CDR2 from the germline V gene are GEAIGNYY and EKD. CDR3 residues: CACDTVGLPAGGYNKPIF. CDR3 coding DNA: TGTGCCTGTGACACTGTGGGCCTTCCTGCTGGGGGATACAATAAACCCATCTTT.

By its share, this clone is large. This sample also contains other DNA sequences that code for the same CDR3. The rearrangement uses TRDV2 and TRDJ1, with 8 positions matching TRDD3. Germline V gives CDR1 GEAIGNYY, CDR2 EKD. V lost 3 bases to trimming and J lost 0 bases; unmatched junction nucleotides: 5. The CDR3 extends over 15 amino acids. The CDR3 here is CACDPLLGDTDKLIF. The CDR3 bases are TGTGCCTGTGACCCGCTACTGGGGGACACCGATAAACTCATCTTT.

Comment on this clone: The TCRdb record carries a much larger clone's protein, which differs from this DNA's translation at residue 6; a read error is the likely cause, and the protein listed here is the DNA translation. The CDR3 region is CACDALLGDTRKTAQLFF. The CDR3 bases are TGTGCCTGTGACGCGTTACTGGGGGATACGCGGAAGACAGCACAACTCTTCTTT. The V and J genes are TRDV2 and TRDJ2, with 13 bases that match TRDD3. The CDR3 has 18 amino acids. Per germline, CDR1 GEAIGNYY and CDR2 EKD. With V trimmed by 3 bases and J by 4 bases, 10 bases remained unmatched.

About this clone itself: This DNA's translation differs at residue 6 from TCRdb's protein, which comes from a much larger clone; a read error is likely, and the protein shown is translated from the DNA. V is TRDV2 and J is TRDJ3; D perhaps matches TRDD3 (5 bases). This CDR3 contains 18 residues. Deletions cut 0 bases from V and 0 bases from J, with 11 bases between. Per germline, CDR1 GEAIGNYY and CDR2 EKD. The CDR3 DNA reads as TGTGCCTGTGACACCGTTGGGGTAAGCTCCTGGGACACCCGACAGATGTTTTTC. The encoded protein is CACDTVGVSSWDTRQMFF.

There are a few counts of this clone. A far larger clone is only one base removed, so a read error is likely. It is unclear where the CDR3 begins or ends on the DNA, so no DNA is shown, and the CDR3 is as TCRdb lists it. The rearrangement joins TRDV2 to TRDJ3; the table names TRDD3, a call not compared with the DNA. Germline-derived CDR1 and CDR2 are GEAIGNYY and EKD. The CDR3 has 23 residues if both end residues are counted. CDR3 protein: CAYDYPCRLGEGDGSWDTRQMFF.

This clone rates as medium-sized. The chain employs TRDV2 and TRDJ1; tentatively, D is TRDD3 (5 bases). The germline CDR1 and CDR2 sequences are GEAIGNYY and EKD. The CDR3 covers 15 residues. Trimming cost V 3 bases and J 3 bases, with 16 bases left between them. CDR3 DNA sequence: TGTGCCTGTGACTCTTGGGGAGAGAGGGCCGATAAACTCATCTTT. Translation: CACDSWGERADKLIF.

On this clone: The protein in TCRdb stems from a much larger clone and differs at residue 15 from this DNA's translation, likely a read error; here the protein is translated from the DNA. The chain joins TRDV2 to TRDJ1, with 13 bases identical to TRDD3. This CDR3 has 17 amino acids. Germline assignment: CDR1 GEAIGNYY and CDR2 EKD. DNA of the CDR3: TGTGCCTGTGAAAGACTCGTACTGGGGGATACGACCGATAAACCCATCTTT. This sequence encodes CACERLVLGDTTDKPIF.

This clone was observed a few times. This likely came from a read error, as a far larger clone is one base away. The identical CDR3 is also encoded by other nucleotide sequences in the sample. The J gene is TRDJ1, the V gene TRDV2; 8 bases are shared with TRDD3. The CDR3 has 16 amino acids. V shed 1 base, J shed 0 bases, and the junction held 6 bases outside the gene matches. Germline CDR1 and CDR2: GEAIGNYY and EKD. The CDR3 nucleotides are TGTGCCTGTGACACTCTGGGGGACACTGACACCGATAAACTCATCTTT. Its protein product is CACDTLGDTDTDKLIF.

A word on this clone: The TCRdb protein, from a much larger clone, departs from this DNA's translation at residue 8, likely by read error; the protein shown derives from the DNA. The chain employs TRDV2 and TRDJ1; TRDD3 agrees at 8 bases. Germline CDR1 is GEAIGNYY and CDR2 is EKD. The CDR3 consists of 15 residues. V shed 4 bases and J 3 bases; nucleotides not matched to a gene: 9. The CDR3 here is CACDLLGGTADKLIF. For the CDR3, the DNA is TGTGCCTGTGATTTACTGGGGGGTACGGCCGATAAACTCATCTTT.

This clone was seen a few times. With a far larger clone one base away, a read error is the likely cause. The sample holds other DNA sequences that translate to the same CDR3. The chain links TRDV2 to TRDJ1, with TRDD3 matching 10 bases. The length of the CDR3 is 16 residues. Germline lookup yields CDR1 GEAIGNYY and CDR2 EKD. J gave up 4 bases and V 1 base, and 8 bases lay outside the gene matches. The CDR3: CACDTMGDTGFDKLIF. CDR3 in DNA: TGTGCCTGTGACACGATGGGGGATACAGGATTCGATAAACTCATCTTT.

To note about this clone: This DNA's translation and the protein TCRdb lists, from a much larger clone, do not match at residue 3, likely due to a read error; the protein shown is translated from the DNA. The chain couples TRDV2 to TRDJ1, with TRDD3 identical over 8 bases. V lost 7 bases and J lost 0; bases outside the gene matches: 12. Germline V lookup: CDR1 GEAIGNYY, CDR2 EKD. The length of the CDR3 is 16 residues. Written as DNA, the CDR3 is TGTGCCTGGGACGTACTGGGGGGCAAGGACACCGATAAACTCATCTTT. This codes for CAWDVLGGKDTDKLIF.

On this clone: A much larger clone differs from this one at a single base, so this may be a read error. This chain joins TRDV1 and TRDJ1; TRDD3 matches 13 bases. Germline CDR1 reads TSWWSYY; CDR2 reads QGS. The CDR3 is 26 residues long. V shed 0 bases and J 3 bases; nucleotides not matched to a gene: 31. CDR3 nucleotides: TGTGCTCTTGGGGAACTAGTTAGTTATACCCCGAATCCTCCCACTGGGGGATACGGGCGGGCCGATAAACTCATCTTT. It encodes CALGELVSYTPNPPTGGYGRADKLIF.

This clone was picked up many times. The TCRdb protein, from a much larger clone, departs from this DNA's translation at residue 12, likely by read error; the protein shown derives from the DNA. The CDR3 here is CACERLVLGDTADKLIF. As DNA, the CDR3 is TGTGCCTGTGAAAGACTCGTACTGGGGGATACGGCCGATAAACTCATCTTT. The chain combines TRDV2 with TRDJ1; the match to TRDD3 covers 13 bases. The CDR3 has 17 residues. V was pared by 4 bases and J by 3 bases, with 10 bases of the junction left unmatched. The germline V gene has CDR1 GEAIGNYY and CDR2 EKD.

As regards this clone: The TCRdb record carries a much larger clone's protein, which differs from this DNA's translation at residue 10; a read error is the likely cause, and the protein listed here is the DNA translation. CDR3 loop: CACDTIGGDPRSLTAQLFF. The CDR3 region has the DNA TGTGCCTGTGACACCATTGGTGGGGATCCCCGGTCTTTGACAGCACAACTCTTCTTT. The V and J genes are TRDV2 and TRDJ2; possibly TRDD3 for D (6 bases). The CDR3 extends over 19 amino acids. Trimming took off 0 bases at V and 0 bases at J, with 19 bases between the two ends. The V gene's germline CDR1 is GEAIGNYY and CDR2 EKD.

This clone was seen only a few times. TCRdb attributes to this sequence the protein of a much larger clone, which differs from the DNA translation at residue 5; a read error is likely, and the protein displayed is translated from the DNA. CDR3 sequence (DNA): TGTGCCTGTGACACGGTACTGGGGGATACGCGGAAGACAGCACAACTCTTCTTT. Its protein is CACDTVLGDTRKTAQLFF. The chain joins TRDV2 to TRDJ2; 13 nucleotides align to TRDD3. From germline, CDR1 is GEAIGNYY and CDR2 EKD. Trimming cost V 1 base and J 4 bases; bases outside gene matches: 8. The CDR3 loop spans 18 amino acids.